This T cell receptor (beta chain) originates from a study of Ad26.COV2.S vaccination and SARS-CoV-2 variants (dated by TCRdb to the early 2020s). Looking at the study overall: Vaccine-arm donors were drawn from COV1001, a multicentre, randomized, double-blind, placebo-controlled phase I-IIa trial of Ad26.COV2.S in healthy adults. Sequencing of the TCRbeta repertoire served to evaluate the specificity and breadth of SARS-CoV-2-reactive T cell receptors following Ad26.COV2.S vaccination. Blinding of investigators to trial group allocation was maintained during experiments and outcome assessment. Trial participants were randomized into five groups of five, in which low-dose or high-dose Ad26.COV2.S was given once or twice, or placebo was given on both occasions. Ad26.COV2.S was given intramuscularly at 5x10^10 or 1x10^11 viral particles, as a single shot or as two shots 56 days apart. The TCR-sequenced set comprised about 32 samples: approximately 19 Ad26.COV2.S vaccine recipients, 5 placebo recipients and 8 SARS-CoV-2 convalescent individuals.

From the cysteine up to the phenylalanine, the CDR3 has a length of 16 residues. Left in the record is the CDR3 DNA by itself, 48 bases read in frame from the first base. CDR1 and CDR2 (MNHEY, SMNVEV) derive from the germline V gene (reference sequence). V loses 1 base of germline sequence and J loses 4 bases, and the interval between the two ends is 11 bases. On this clone: Its antigen is unknown. No per-base quality is available; no much larger clone lies one base away.

TCRbeta CDR3 regions were sequenced with the immunoSEQ Assay. After extraction, genomic DNA underwent amplification by bias-controlled multiplex PCR, followed by high-throughput sequencing. The original pipeline was this. To quantify the absolute abundance of every unique TCRbeta CDR3 region, sequences were collapsed and filtered. T cell fraction was estimated by normalizing TCRbeta template counts to usable DNA, which was measured by amplifying reference genes present in all nucleated cells. Repertoire TCRs were annotated as SARS-CoV-2-specific by exact matching of V gene, CDR3 amino acid sequence and J gene to a known reactive TCR set. The reference SARS-CoV-2 TCR set was obtained from MIRA and was filtered for enrichment in COVID-19-positive ImmuneCODE repertoires, whereby public or cross-reactive TCRs were removed. Drawing on the MIRA antigens, annotated TCRs were analysed further at the level of specific ORF or position within ORF. Breadth was defined as annotated unique rearrangements over total unique productive rearrangements; depth was the summed frequency of those rearrangements. Two-sided Wilcoxon rank-sum tests were used to compare TCR breadth between groups. TCRdb's version of the immuneACCESS table is confined to in-frame rearrangements and falls short of the full clone set. An unresolved V gene accounts for under half of the shortfall where checked; the remainder is of unknown origin. That table supplies the V and J calls and clone size; D and trimming were determined from the DNA. This sample holds 300,000 to 400,000 clones; around 85% were observed only once. 2% to 2.5% of the sample lies in the top ten.

The treatment or condition label, read with the paper, signifies: roughly 18 received Ad26.COV2.S at low or high dose, single or two shots; several received placebo; per-sample allocation not given. Repertoires of vaccine and placebo recipients were sequenced from samples taken on day 63 after the first injection. Between 29 July and 7 August 2020, Cohort 1b enrolled about two dozen adults aged 18-55 years at one site in Boston, USA. Ad26.COV2.S was a replication-incompetent adenovirus type 26 vector that expressed a prefusion-stabilized SARS-CoV-2 spike protein derived from the original Wuhan strain. The full study reports these points: Comparing responses between vaccine doses or regimens was not something the study was powered to do. The authors noted that the TCR breadth and depth analyses may have underestimated total T cell responses. Vaccine and placebo recipients had comparable non-spike TCR breadth, which fits with the vaccine containing only spike. After vaccination, spike-specific CD8+ and CD4+ T cell responses were reported to show substantial breadth. Ad26.COV2.S recipients had higher spike-specific TCR breadth than placebo recipients (P = 0.0014).

The chain is assembled from TRBV27 and TRBJ2-6; the D gene remains uncertain. Specimen: peripheral blood, collected in a trial of Ad26.COV2.S vaccine versus placebo. This TCR was recovered from a person aged 18-65 years who received the Ad26.COV2.S COVID-19 vaccine or a placebo. The bases are TGTGCCAGCAGTTTATTCAGCTCGAAGGGGGCCAACGTCCTGACTTTC. The encoded protein is CASSLFSSKGANVLTF.